This is a list of T cell receptor beta chains from one sample in a study of blood T cell repertoires in COVID-19. Profiling relied on immunoSEQ multiplex PCR, and the TCRdb table lists in-frame clones only, not all of them. This table holds about 270,000 clones, 82% found once. Material: peripheral blood. The receptors originated from a woman in her late teens or twenties with acute or convalescent COVID-19. Both conserved end residues are part of each CDR3. D genes are given only for firm matches. The listing skips clone size in some rows; elsewhere it reads once, few, many or a size class.

TRBV5-8	TRBD1	-	TRBJ1-2	TGTGCCAGCAGCCCGGGACAGGGATTCTATGGCTACACCTTC	CASSPGQGFYGYTF
TRBV2	-	-	TRBJ2-7	TGTGCCAGCAGTGGGACAGAGTACTACGAGCAGTACTTC	CASSGTEYYEQYF
TRBV28	-	-	TRBJ1-2	TGTGCCAGCAGCCAAATGGTGGGGAGTTCCTATGGCTACACCTTC	CASSQMVGSSYGYTF
TRBV29-1	-	-	TRBJ1-3	TGCAGCGCCTTGGGCGGGGGAAGAAACACCATATATTTT	CSALGGGRNTIYF
TRBV12-3/TRBV12-4	-	-	TRBJ2-7	TGTGCCAGCAGTACTGGGACATCCTACGAGCAGTACTTC	CASSTGTSYEQYF
TRBV3-1/TRBV3-2	TRBD2	few	TRBJ2-3	TGTGCCAGCAGCCGCCGAATGGGACTAGCGGGATGCACAGATACGCAGTATTTT	CASSRRMGLAGCTDTQYF
TRBV11-2	TRBD2	-	TRBJ2-3	TGTGCCAGCAGCTTCCTAGCGGGAGGCACAGATACGCAGTATTTT	CASSFLAGGTDTQYF
TRBV28	-	-	TRBJ1-1	TGTGCCAGCAGTTTAGGGGGGGGGAAGAACACTGAAGCTTTCTTT	CASSLGGGKNTEAFF
TRBV28	-	few	TRBJ1-2	TGTGCCAGCAGGAGAACAGGAAGCTATGGCTACACCTTC	CASRRTGSYGYTF
TRBV2	TRBD1	-	TRBJ1-4	TGTGCCAGCAGTACACAGGGGGGAGGGGAAAAACTGTTTTTT	CASSTQGGGEKLFF
TRBV5-4	TRBD2	-	TRBJ2-6	TGTGCCAGCAGCCGCGGGGGGGCCGGGGCCAACGTCCTGACTTTC	CASSRGGAGANVLTF
TRBV29-1	TRBD1	-	TRBJ1-5	TGCAGCGTCGTTATCGACAGGGATCAGCCCCAGCATTTT	CSVVIDRDQPQHF
TRBV20-1	-	few	TRBJ2-2	TGCAGTGCTAGCGAGGGCGGGGAGCTGTTTTTT	CSASEGGELFF
TRBV7-6	-	-	TRBJ2-1	TGTGCCAGCAGCTTAGTCCTTGCGAGCTACAATGAGCAGTTCTTC	CASSLVLASYNEQFF
TRBV4-2	TRBD1	-	TRBJ1-1	TGTGCCAGCAGCCGCCAAACCACAGGGGGAAACACTGAAGCTTTCTTT	CASSRQTTGGNTEAFF
TRBV5-1	TRBD2	-	TRBJ2-1	TGCGCCAGCAGCCCGGAGGCTAGCGGCTACAATGAGCAGTTCTTC	CASSPEASGYNEQFF
TRBV9	-	-	TRBJ2-5	TGTGCCAGCAGCGTTTTCGACAGGTACCAAGAGACCCAGTACTTC	CASSVFDRYQETQYF
TRBV29-1	TRBD1	-	TRBJ2-3	TGCAGCGCATGCCCGCAGGGGGCGCATAATACGCAGTATTTT	CSACPQGAHNTQYF
TRBV6-2/TRBV6-3	-	-	TRBJ2-1	TGTGCCAGCAGTTGGGACTTCGAGAATGAGCAGTTCTTC	CASSWDFENEQFF
TRBV9	TRBD1	-	TRBJ1-2	TGTGCCAGCAGCGTAGCGTCTCGACGGGACAGTACTAACTATGGCTACACCTTC	CASSVASRRDSTNYGYTF
TRBV9	TRBD2	-	TRBJ2-1	TGTGCCAGCAGCGTCTCCGGGACTACTACCTACAATGAGCAGTTCTTC	CASSVSGTTTYNEQFF
TRBV18	TRBD2	-	TRBJ2-1	TGTGCCAGCTCGCCCACGGGAGGGACTAGCGGGAACAATGAGCAGTTCTTC	CASSPTGGTSGNNEQFF
TRBV12-3/TRBV12-4	-	once	TRBJ2-7	TGTGCCAGCAGTCGGGACTGGCCCAACGAGCAGTACTTC	CASSRDWPNEQYF
TRBV20-1	-	-	TRBJ2-1	TGCAGTGCTAGAACTTTTTATGAGCAGTTCTTC	CSARTFYEQFF
TRBV7-2	-	-	TRBJ1-2	TGTGCCAGCAGCTTACAGGGAAACTATGGCTACACCTTC	CASSLQGNYGYTF
TRBV14	-	-	TRBJ2-1	TGTGCCAGCAGCCAAGATCTCCTAGGAAGAGTATACAATGAGCAGTTCTTC	CASSQDLLGRVYNEQFF
TRBV5-1	TRBD2	-	TRBJ2-1	TGCGCCAGCAGCTTTACGGCGGGAGGCTACAATGAGCAGTTCTTC	CASSFTAGGYNEQFF
TRBV12-5	-	-	TRBJ2-7	TGTGCTAGTGGTTTGGTCCAGGGGGGCTACGAGCAGTACTTC	CASGLVQGGYEQYF
TRBV5-1	-	-	TRBJ2-7	TGCGCCAGCAGCCCTGACTCTCCCTCCTACGAGCAGTACTTC	CASSPDSPSYEQYF
TRBV10-2	TRBD2	-	TRBJ2-1	TGCGCCAGCAACCTAGCGGGGGGACACAATGAGCAGTTCTTC	CASNLAGGHNEQFF
TRBV19	TRBD1	-	TRBJ2-6	TGTGCCAGTACCCGGGACAGGAACTCTGGGGCCAACGTCCTGACTTTC	CASTRDRNSGANVLTF
TRBV5-6	TRBD1	-	TRBJ2-2	TGTGCCAGCAGCCCGGGGACAGGGGCCGGGGAGCTGTTTTTT	CASSPGTGAGELFF
TRBV7-9	-	-	TRBJ2-3	TGTGCCAGCAGCGGAGGGGACAGAAACACAGATACGCAGTATTTT	CASSGGDRNTDTQYF
TRBV20-1	-	few	TRBJ2-5	TGCAGTGCTAGGGGCCCGGAGACCCAGTACTTC	CSARGPETQYF
TRBV3-1/TRBV3-2	TRBD1	many	TRBJ1-5	TGTGCCAGCAGTCCCCCGGGGACAGGGGGCAATCAGCCCCAGCATTTT	CASSPPGTGGNQPQHF
TRBV18	-	once	TRBJ1-6	TGTGCCAGCTCACCACCGTCTAGCTCCTATAATTCACCCCTCCACTTT	CASSPPSSSYNSPLHF
TRBV6-5	-	-	TRBJ2-5	TGTGCCAGCAGCTATGGGTTTGGGGGGAGGGAGACCCAGTACTTC	CASSYGFGGRETQYF
TRBV4-3	TRBD1	-	TRBJ2-7	TGCGCCAGCAGCCACCTCGGGACAGATACCTACGAGCAGTACTTC	CASSHLGTDTYEQYF
TRBV10-3	-	-	TRBJ1-2	TGTGCCATCAGTGAGTCGGGACTGGATTATGGCTACACCTTC	CAISESGLDYGYTF
TRBV6-2/TRBV6-3	-	-	TRBJ2-5	TGTGCCAGCAGTTACCGGGCCAGGGAAGAGACCCAGTACTTC	CASSYRAREETQYF
TRBV10-3	-	-	TRBJ1-5	TGTGCCATCAGCACAGAGTATAGCAATCAGCCCCAGCATTTT	CAISTEYSNQPQHF
TRBV3-1/TRBV3-2	-	-	TRBJ1-3	TGTGCCAGCAGCCAAGCCGCAAGCTCCTCTGGAAACACCATATATTTT	CASSQAASSSGNTIYF